This T cell receptor (beta chain) was observed in a study of blood T cell repertoires in COVID-19. The overall study: Both acute and convalescent COVID-19 samples were obtained from the United States, Italy and Spain.

Trimming left V 2 bases short and J 5 bases short, with 9 bases between. Germline CDR1 reads MNHNY; CDR2 reads SVGAGI (reference sequence). The CDR3 has 13 amino acids. Per the authors' pipeline: Nucleated cell counts were estimated from reference gene primer amplification. Data came from immunoSEQ multiplex PCR; TCRdb stores just in-frame clones and leaves some out. Clone size and V and J calls were adopted from that table, with D and trimming inferred from the DNA. The sample has approximately 500,000 clones; approximately 85% are singletons. This TCR was sampled from a human donor in a cohort sampled during active COVID-19. This rearrangement joins TRBV6-6 to TRBJ2-5; D is unclear. Material for sequencing was peripheral blood. CDR3 nucleotide sequence: TGTGCCAGCAGTTACAACCCGGAGGAGACCCAGTACTTC. It is translated as CASSYNPEETQYF.